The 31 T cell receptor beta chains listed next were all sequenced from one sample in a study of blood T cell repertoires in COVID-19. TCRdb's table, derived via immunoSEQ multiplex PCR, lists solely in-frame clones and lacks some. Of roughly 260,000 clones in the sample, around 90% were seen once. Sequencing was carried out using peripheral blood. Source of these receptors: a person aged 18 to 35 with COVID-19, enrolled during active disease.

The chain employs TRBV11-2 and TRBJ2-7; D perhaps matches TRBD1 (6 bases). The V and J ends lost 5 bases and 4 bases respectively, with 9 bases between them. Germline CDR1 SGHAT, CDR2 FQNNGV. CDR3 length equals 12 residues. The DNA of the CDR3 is TGTGCCAGCAGCAAACAGGGTTACGAGCAGTACTTC. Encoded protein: CASSKQGYEQYF.

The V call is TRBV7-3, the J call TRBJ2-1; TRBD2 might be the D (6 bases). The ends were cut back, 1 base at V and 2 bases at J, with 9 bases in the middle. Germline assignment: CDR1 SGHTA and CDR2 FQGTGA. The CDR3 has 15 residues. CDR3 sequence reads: CASSLSGIPYNEQFF. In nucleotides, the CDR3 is TGTGCCAGCAGCTTAAGCGGGATACCCTACAATGAGCAGTTCTTC.

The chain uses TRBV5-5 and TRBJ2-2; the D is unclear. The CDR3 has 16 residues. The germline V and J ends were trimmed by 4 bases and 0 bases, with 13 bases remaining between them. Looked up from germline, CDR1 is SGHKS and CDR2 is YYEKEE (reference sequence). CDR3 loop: CASSPRVAANTGELFF. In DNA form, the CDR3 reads TGTGCCAGCAGCCCCCGGGTAGCCGCGAACACCGGGGAGCTGTTTTTT.

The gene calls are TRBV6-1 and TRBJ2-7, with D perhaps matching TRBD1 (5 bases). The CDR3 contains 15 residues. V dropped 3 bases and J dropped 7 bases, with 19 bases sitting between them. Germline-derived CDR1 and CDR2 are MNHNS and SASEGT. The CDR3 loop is CASSDVQGVTWEQYF. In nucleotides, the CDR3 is TGTGCCAGCAGTGACGTCCAGGGCGTTACCTGGGAGCAGTACTTC.

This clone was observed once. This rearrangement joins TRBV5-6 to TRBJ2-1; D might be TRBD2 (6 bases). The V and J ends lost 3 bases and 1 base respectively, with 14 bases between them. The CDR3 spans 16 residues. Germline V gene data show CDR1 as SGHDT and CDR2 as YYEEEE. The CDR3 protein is CASSSPLAASYNEQFF. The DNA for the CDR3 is TGTGCCAGCAGCTCCCCTTTAGCGGCTTCCTACAATGAGCAGTTCTTC.

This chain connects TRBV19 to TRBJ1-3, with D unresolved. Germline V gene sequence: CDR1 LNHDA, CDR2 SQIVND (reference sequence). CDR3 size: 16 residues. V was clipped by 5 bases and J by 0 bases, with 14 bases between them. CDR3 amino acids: CASSGLTYSSGNTIYF. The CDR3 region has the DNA TGTGCCAGTAGTGGGCTCACGTACAGCTCTGGAAACACCATATATTTT.

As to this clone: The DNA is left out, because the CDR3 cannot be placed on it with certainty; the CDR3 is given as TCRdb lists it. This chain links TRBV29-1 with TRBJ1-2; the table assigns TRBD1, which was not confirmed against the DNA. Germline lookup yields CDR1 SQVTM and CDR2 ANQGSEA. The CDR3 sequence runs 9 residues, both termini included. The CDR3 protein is CSVGEGASF.

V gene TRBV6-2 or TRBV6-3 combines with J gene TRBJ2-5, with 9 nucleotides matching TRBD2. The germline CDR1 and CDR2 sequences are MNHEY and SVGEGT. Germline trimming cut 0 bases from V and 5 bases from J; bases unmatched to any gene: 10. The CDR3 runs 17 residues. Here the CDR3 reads CASSYSLLSGSWETQYF. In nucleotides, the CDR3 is TGTGCCAGCAGTTACTCGCTCCTTAGCGGGAGTTGGGAGACCCAGTACTTC.

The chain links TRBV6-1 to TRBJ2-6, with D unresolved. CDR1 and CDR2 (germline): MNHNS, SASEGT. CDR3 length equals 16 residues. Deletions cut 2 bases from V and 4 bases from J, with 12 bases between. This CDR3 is CASSEMAGAGANVLTF. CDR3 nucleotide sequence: TGTGCCAGCAGTGAAATGGCAGGTGCCGGGGCCAACGTCCTGACTTTC.

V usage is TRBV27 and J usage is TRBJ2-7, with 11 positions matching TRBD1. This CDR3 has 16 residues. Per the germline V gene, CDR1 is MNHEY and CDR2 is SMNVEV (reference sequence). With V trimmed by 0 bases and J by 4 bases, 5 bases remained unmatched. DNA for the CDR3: TGTGCCAGCAGTTTATCAATTGGACAGGGGGCTTACGAGCAGTACTTC. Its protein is CASSLSIGQGAYEQYF.

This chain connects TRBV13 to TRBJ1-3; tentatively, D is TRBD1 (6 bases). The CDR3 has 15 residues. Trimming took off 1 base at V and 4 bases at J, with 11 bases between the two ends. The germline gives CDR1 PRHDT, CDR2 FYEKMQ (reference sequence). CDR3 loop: CASSLALTGGNTIYF. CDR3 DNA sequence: TGTGCCAGCAGCTTAGCCCTGACAGGAGGAAACACCATATATTTT.

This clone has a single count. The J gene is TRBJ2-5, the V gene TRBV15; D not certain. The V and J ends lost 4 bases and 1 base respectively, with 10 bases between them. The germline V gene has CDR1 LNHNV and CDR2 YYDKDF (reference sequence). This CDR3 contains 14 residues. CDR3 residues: CATSKRLGQETQYF. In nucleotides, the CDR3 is TGTGCCACCAGCAAGAGACTGGGCCAAGAGACCCAGTACTTC.

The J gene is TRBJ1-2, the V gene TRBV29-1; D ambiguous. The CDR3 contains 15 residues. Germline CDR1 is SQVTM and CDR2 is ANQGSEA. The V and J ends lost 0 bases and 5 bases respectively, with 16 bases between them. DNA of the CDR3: TGCAGCGTTGAAGACCCCCCCCATACAGATTATGGCTACACCTTC. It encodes CSVEDPPHTDYGYTF.

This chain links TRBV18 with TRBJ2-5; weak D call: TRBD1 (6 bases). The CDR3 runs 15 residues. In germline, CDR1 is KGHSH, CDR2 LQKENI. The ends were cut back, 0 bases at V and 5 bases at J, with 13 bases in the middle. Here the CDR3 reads CASSPPRAGEETQYF. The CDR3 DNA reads TGTGCCAGCTCACCACCGCGGGCAGGGGAGGAGACCCAGTACTTC.

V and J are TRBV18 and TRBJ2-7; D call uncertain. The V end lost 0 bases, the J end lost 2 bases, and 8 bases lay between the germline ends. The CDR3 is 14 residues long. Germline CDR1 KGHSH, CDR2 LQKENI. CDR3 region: CASSPPLRTYEQYF. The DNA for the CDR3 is TGTGCCAGCTCACCACCGCTTAGAACCTACGAGCAGTACTTC.

CDR3 sequence: CASSLQNYNSPLHF. CDR3 DNA sequence: TGTGCCAGCAGTCTGCAGAACTATAATTCACCCCTCCACTTT. The gene calls are TRBV6-5 and TRBJ1-6, with D uncertain. Trimming took 5 bases from V and 3 from J, leaving 8 bases between them. The CDR3 runs to 14 residues. Germline CDR1 reads MNHEY; CDR2 reads SVGAGI.

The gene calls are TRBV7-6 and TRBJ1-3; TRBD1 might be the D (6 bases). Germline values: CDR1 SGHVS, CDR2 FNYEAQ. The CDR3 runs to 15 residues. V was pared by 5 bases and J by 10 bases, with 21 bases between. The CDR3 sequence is CASSPGDIGTRTIYF. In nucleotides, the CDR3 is TGTGCCAGCAGCCCTGGGGACATCGGAACTAGGACCATATATTTT.

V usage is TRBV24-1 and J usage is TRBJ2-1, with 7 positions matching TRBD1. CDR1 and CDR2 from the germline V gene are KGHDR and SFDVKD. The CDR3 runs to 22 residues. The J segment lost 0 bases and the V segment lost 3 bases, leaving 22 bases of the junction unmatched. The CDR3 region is CATSDPIKIRDSSRSSYNEQFF. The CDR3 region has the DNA TGTGCCACCAGTGATCCTATCAAGATCCGGGACAGTAGCAGGAGCTCCTACAATGAGCAGTTCTTC.

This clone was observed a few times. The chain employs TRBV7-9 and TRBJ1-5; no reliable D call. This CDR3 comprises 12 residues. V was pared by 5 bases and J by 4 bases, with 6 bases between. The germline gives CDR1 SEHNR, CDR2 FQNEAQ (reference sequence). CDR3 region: CASSVSNQPQHF. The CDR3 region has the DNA TGTGCCAGCAGCGTGAGTAATCAGCCCCAGCATTTT.

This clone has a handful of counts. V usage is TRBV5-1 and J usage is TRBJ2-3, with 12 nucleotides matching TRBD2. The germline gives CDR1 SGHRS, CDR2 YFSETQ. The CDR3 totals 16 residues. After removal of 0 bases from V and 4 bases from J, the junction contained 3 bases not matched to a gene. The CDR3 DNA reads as TGCGCCAGCAGCTTGGGGACTAGCGGGAACGCAGATACGCAGTATTTT. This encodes CASSLGTSGNADTQYF.

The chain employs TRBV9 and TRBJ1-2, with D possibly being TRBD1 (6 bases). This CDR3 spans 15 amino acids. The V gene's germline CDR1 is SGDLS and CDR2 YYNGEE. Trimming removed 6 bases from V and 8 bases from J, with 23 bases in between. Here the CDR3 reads CASTALQGPREGYTF. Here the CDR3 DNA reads TGTGCCAGCACCGCCTTACAGGGCCCTAGAGAGGGCTACACCTTC. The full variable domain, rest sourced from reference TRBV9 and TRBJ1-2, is DSGVTQTPKHLITATGQRVTLRCSPRSGDLSVYWYQQSLDQGLQFLIQYYNGEERAKGNILERFSAQQFPDLHSELNLSSLELGDSALYFCASTALQGPREGYTFGSGTRLTVV.

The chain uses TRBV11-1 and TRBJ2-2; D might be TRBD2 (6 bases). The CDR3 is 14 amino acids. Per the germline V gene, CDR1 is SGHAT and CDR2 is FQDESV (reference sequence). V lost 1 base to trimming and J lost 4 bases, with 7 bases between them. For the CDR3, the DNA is TGTGCCAGCAGCTTAGAGGAGGGCACCGGGGAGCTGTTTTTT. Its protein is CASSLEEGTGELFF.

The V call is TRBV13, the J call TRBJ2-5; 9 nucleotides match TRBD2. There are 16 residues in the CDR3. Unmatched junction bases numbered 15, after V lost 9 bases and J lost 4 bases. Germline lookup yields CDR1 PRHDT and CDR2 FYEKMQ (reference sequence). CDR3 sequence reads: CASSLGGRAIRETQYF. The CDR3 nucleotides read TGTGCCAGTAGCCTTGGCGGGAGGGCAATCCGAGAGACCCAGTACTTC.

CDR3 nucleotide sequence: TGTGCCAGTAGTATAGATATCCAGGGGCGGAATACGCAGTATTTT. Protein sequence: CASSIDIQGRNTQYF. This chain joins TRBV19 and TRBJ2-3, with D perhaps matching TRBD1 (6 bases). Germline values: CDR1 LNHDA, CDR2 SQIVND (reference sequence). This CDR3 spans 15 amino acids. Trimming cost V 0 bases and J 7 bases, with 14 bases left between them. The variable domain in full, completed from reference TRBV19 and TRBJ2-3, reads DGGITQSPKYLFRKEGQNVTLSCEQNLNHDAMYWYRQDPGQGLRLIYYSQIVNDFQKGDIAEGYSVSREKKESFPLTVTSAQKNPTAFYLCASSIDIQGRNTQYFGPGTRLTVL.

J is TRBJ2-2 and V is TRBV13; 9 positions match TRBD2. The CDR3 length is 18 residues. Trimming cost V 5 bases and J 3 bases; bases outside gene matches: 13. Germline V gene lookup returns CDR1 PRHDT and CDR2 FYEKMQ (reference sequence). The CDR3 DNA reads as TGTGCCAGCAGCACAAATCTAGCGGGAAGTAGATACACCGGGGAGCTGTTTTTT. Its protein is CASSTNLAGSRYTGELFF. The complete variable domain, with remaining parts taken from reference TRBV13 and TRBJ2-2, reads AAGVIQSPRHLIKEKRETATLKCYPIPRHDTVYWYQQGPGQDPQFLISFYEKMQSDKGSIPDRFSAQQFSDYHSELNMSSLELGDSALYFCASSTNLAGSRYTGELFFGEGSRLTVL.

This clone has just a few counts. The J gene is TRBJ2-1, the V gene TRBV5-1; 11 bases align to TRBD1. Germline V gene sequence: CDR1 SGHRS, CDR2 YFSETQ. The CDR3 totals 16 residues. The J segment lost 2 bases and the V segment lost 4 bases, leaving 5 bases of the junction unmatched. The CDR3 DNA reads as TGCGCCAGCAGCCCCGGGACAGGGGGACCCTACAATGAGCAGTTCTTC. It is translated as CASSPGTGGPYNEQFF.

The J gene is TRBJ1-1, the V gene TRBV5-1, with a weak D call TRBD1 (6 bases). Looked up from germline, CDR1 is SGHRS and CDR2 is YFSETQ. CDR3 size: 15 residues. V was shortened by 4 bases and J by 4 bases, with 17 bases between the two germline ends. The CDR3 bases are TGCGCCAGCAGCCAGTTACAGGGAGGGGGCACTGAAGCTTTCTTT. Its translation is CASSQLQGGGTEAFF.

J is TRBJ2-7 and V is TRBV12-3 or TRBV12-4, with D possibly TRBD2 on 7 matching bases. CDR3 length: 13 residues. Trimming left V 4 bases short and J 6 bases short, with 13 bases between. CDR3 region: CASSSLRGGEQYF. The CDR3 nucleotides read TGTGCCAGCAGTTCCCTGAGGGGGGGCGAGCAGTACTTC.

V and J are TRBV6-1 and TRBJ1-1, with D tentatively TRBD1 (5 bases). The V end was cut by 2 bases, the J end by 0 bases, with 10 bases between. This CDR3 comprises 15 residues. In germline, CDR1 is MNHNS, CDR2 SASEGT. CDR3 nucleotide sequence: TGTGCCAGCAGTGAAAGAGCAGGGTTGAACACTGAAGCTTTCTTT. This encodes CASSERAGLNTEAFF.

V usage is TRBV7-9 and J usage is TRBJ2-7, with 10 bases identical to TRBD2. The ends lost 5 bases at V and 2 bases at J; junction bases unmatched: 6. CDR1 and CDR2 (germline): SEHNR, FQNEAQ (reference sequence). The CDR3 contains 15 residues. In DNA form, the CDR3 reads TGTGCCAGCAGCCGGCGGACTAGCGGTACCTACGAGCAGTACTTC. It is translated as CASSRRTSGTYEQYF.

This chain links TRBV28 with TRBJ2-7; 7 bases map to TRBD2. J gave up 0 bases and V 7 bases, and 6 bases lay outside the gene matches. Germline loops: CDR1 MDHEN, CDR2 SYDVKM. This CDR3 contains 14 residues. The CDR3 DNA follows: TGTGCCAGCACCTATCGCGGGAGCTCCTACGAGCAGTACTTC. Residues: CASTYRGSSYEQYF.